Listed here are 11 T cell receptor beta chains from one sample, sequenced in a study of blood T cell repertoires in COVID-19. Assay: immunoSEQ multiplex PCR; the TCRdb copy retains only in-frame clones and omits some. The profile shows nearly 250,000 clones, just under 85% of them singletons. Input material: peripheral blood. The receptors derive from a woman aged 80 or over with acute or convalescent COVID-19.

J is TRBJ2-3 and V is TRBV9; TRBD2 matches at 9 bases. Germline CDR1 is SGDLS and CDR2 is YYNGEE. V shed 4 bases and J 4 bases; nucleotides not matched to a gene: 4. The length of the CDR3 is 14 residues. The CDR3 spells CASSTRTSADTQYF. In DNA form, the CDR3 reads TGTGCCAGCAGCACCCGGACTAGCGCAGATACGCAGTATTTT.

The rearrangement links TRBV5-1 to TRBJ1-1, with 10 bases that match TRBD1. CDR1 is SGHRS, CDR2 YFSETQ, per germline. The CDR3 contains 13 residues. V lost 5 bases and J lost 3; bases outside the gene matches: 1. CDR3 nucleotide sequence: TGCGCCAGCAGGGGACAGGGGTACACTGAAGCTTTCTTT. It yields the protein CASRGQGYTEAFF. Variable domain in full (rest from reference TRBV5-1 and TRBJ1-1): KAGVTQTPRYLIKTRGQQVTLSCSPISGHRSVSWYQQTPGQGLQFLFEYFSETQRNKGNFPGRFSGRQFSNSRSEMNVSTLELGDSALYLCASRGQGYTEAFFGQGTRLTVV.

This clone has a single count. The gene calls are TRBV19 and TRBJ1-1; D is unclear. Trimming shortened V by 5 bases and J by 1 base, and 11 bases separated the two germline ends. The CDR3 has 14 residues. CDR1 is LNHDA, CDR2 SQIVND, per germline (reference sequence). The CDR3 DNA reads TGTGCCAGTAGTCCGTTCGATAGGAACACTGAAGCTTTCTTT. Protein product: CASSPFDRNTEAFF.

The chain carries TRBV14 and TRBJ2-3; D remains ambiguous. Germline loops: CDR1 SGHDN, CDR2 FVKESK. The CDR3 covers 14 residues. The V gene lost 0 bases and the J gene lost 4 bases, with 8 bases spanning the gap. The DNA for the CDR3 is TGTGCCAGCAGCCAAGATCTCCCCCCAGATACGCAGTATTTT. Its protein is CASSQDLPPDTQYF.

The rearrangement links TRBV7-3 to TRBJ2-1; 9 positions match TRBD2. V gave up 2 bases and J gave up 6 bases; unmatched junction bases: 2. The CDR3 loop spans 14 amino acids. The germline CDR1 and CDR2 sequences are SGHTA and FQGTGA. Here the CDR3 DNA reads TGTGCCAGCAGCTTAGGCGGGGGGGCCAATGAGCAGTTCTTC. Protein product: CASSLGGGANEQFF.

This chain's CDR3 is CASSFSGSANYEQYF. The CDR3 coding sequence is TGTGCCAGCAGCTTCAGCGGGAGCGCCAACTACGAGCAGTACTTC. The rearrangement links TRBV13 to TRBJ2-7; TRBD2 agrees at 8 bases. This CDR3 contains 15 residues. With V trimmed by 3 bases and J by 3 bases, 7 bases remained unmatched. CDR1 and CDR2 from the germline V gene are PRHDT and FYEKMQ (reference sequence).

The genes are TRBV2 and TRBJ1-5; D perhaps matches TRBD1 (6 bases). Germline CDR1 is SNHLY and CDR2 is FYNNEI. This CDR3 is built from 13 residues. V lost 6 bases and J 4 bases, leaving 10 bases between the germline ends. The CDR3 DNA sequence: TGTGCCAGCAGAGGACAGCCAAATCAGCCCCAGCATTTT. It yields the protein CASRGQPNQPQHF.

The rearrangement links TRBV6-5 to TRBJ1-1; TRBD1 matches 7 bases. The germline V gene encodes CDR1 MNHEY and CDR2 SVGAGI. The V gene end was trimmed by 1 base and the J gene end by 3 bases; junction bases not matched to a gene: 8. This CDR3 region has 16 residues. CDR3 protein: CASSYLQGPRDTEAFF. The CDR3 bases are TGTGCCAGCAGTTACTTACAGGGGCCCCGGGACACTGAAGCTTTCTTT.

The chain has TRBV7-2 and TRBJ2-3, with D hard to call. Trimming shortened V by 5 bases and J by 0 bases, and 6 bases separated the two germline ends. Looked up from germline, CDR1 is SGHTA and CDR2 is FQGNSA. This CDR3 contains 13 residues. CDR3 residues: CASSRTSTDTQYF. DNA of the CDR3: TGTGCCAGCAGCAGAACTAGCACAGATACGCAGTATTTT.

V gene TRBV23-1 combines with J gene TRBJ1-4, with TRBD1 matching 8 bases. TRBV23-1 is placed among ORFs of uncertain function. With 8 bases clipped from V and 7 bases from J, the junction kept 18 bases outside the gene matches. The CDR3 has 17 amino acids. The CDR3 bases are TGCGCCAGCCCAAAGAGACAGGGGCCGGGGACTGGTGAAAAACTGTTTTTT. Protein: CASPKRQGPGTGEKLFF.

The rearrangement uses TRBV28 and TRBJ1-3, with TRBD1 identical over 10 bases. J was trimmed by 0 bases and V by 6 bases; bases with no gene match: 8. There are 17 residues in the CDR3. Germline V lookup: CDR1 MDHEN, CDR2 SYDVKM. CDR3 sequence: CASRPGTGVFSGNTIYF. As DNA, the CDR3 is TGTGCCAGCAGGCCCGGGACAGGGGTATTCTCTGGAAACACCATATATTTT.